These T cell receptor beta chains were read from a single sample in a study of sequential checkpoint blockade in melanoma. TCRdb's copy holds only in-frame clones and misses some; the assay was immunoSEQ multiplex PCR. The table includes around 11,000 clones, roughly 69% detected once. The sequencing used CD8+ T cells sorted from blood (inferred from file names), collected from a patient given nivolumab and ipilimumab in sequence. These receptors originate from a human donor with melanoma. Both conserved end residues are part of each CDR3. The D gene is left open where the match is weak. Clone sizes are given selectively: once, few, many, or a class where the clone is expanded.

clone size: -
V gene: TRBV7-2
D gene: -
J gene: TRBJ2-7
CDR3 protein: CASSIGGPVTYEQYF
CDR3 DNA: TGTGCCAGCAGCATCGGGGGGCCCGTTACCTACGAGCAGTACTTC

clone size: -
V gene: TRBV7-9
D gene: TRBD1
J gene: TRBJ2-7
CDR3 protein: CASSAGQGRSFYEQYF
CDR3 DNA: TGTGCCAGCAGCGCCGGACAGGGTAGATCCTTCTACGAGCAGTACTTC

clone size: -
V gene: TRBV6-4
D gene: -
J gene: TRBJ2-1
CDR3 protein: CASSHRVNNEQFF
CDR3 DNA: TGTGCCAGCAGTCACAGGGTAAACAATGAGCAGTTCTTC

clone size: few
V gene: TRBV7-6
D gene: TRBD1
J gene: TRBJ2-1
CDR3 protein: CASSLGTGSYNEQFF
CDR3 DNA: TGTGCCAGCAGCTTAGGGACAGGGTCCTACAATGAGCAGTTCTTC

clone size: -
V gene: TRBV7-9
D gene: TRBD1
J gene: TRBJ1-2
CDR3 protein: CASSLGTGYGYTF
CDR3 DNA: TGTGCCAGCAGCTTAGGGACAGGTTATGGCTACACCTTC

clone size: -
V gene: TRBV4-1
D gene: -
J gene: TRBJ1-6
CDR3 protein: CASSQRQGSSPLHF
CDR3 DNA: TGCGCCAGCAGCCAACGGCAGGGGTCTTCACCCCTCCACTTT

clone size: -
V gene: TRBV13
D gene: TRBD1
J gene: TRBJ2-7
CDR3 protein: CASSQQGVSDEQYF
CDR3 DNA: TGTGCCAGCAGCCAACAGGGGGTCTCCGACGAGCAGTACTTC

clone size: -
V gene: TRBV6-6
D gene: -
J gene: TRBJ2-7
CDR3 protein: CASSYSGQGHEQYF
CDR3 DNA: TGTGCCAGCAGTTACTCGGGGCAGGGCCACGAGCAGTACTTC

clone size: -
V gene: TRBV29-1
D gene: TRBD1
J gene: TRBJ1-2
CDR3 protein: CSVGQVGGYTF
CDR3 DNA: TGCAGCGTGGGACAGGTGGGTGGCTACACCTTC

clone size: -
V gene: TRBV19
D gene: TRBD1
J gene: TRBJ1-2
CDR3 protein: CASNSISGTGLLSGYTF
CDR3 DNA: TGTGCCAGTAATTCCATCTCCGGGACAGGGCTTTTATCTGGCTACACCTTC

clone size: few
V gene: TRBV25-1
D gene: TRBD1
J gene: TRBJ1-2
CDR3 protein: CASSTPYNRGSLYGYTF
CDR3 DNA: TGTGCCAGCAGTACACCCTATAACAGGGGGTCACTATATGGCTACACCTTC

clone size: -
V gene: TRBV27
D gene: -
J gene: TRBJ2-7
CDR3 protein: CASSSAGGSYEQYF
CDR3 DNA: TGTGCCAGCAGTTCCGCGGGCGGGTCCTACGAGCAGTACTTC

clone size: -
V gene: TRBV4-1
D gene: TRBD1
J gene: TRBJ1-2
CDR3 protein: CASSQGRGRSYGYTF
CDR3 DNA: TGCGCCAGCAGCCAAGGGAGGGGGCGGTCCTATGGCTACACCTTC

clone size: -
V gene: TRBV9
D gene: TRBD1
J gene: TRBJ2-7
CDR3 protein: CASSAGEGTGLYEQYF
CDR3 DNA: TGTGCCAGCAGCGCCGGGGAGGGGACAGGGTTATACGAGCAGTACTTC

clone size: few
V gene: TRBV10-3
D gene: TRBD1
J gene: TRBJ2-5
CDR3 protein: CAISHRGGETQYF
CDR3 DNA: TGTGCCATCAGTCACAGGGGTGGAGAGACCCAGTACTTC

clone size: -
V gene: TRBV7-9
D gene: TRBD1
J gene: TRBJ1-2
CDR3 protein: CASSFGQGVYGYTF
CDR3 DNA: TGTGCCAGCAGCTTCGGACAGGGCGTCTATGGCTACACCTTC

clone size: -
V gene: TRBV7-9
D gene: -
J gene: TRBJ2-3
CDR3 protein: CASSLSEGEAADTQYF
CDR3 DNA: TGTGCCAGCAGCTTATCAGAGGGAGAGGCGGCAGATACGCAGTATTTT

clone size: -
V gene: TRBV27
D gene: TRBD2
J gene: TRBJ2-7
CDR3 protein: CASSQLIAGAVEQYF
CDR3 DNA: TGTGCCAGCAGCCAGTTGATAGCGGGGGCTGTGGAGCAGTACTTC

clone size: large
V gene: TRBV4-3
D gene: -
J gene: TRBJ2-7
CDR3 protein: CASSQVESHEQYF
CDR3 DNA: TGCGCCAGCAGCCAAGTCGAGAGCCACGAGCAGTACTTC

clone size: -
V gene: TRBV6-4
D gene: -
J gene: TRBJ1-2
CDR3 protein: CASSDSGGSSYGYTF
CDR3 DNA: TGTGCCAGCAGTGACTCTGGGGGCTCCTCCTATGGCTACACCTTC

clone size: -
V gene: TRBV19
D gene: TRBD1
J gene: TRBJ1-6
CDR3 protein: CASRGTQGRTHDLHF
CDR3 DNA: TGTGCCAGTAGGGGAACACAGGGGAGGACCCATGACCTCCACTTT

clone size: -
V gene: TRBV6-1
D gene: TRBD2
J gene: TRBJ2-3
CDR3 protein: CASSELAGGQDTQYF
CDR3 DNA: TGTGCCAGCAGTGAACTAGCGGGGGGGCAAGATACGCAGTATTTT

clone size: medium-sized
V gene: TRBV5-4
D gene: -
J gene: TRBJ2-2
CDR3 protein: CASSFGYTGELFF
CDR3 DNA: TGTGCCAGCAGCTTCGGGTACACCGGGGAGCTGTTTTTT

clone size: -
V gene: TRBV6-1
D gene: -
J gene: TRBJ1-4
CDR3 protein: CASRDGDYGEKLFF
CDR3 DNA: TGTGCCAGCAGGGATGGGGACTATGGTGAAAAACTGTTTTTT

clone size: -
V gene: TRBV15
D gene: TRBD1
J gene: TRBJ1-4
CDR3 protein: CATKRDRNEKLFF
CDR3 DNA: TGTGCCACCAAGAGGGACAGAAATGAAAAACTGTTTTTT

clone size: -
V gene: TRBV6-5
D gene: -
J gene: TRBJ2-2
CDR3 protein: CASSYGSGGELFF
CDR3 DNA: TGTGCCAGCAGTTACGGTAGTGGCGGGGAGCTGTTTTTT

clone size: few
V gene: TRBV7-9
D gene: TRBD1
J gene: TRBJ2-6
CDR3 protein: CASSLKGQGEVGANVLTF
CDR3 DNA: TGCGCCAGCAGCCTGAAAGGACAGGGGGAGGTTGGGGCCAACGTCCTGACTTTC

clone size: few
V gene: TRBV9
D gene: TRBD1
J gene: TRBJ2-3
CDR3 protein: CASSPDRPTDTQYF
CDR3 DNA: TGTGCCAGCAGCCCGGACAGGCCCACAGATACGCAGTATTTT

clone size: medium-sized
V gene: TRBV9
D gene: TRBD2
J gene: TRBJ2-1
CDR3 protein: CASSSLAGDGDEQFF
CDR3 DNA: TGTGCCAGCAGCTCACTAGCGGGGGACGGGGATGAGCAGTTCTTC

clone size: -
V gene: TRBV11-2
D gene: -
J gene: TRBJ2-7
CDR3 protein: CASSLITGSYEQYF
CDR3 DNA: TGTGCCAGCAGCTTGATAACAGGTTCCTACGAGCAGTACTTC

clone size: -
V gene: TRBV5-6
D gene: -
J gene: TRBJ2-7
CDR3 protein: CASSLAAGGYEQYF
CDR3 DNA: TGTGCCAGCAGCTTGGCCGCCGGGGGTTACGAGCAGTACTTC

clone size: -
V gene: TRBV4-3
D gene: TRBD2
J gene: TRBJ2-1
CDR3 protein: CASSQERGRGSYNEQFF
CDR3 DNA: TGCGCCAGCAGCCAAGAGAGAGGGAGGGGCTCCTACAATGAGCAGTTCTTC

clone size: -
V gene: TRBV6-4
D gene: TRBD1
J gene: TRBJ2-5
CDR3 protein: CASRAHRGLGETQYF
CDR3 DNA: TGTGCCAGCAGAGCCCACAGGGGGCTTGGAGAGACCCAGTACTTC

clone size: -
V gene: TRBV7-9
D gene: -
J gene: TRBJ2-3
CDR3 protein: CASSLVADNTQYF
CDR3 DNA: TGTGCCAGCAGCTTAGTCGCGGACAATACGCAGTATTTT

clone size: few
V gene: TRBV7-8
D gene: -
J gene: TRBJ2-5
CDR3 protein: CASSLVSVQETQYF
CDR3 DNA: TGTGCCAGCAGCTTAGTGTCAGTCCAAGAGACCCAGTACTTC

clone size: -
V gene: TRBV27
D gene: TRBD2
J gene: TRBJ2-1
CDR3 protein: CASSRSGRGGDEQFF
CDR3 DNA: TGTGCCAGCAGCCGTAGCGGGAGAGGCGGGGATGAGCAGTTCTTC

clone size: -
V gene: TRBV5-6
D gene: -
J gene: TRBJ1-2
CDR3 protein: CASSLAGVPYGYTF
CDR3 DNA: TGTGCCAGCAGCTTGGCCGGGGTTCCCTATGGCTACACCTTC

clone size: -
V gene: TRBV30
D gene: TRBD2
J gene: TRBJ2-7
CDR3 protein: CAWNLAGFSSYEQYF
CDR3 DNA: TGTGCCTGGAATTTAGCGGGGTTCAGCTCCTACGAGCAGTACTTC

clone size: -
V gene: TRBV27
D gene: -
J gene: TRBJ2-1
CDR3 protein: CASTHPGGADEQFF
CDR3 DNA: TGTGCCAGCACCCACCCAGGAGGGGCCGATGAGCAGTTCTTC

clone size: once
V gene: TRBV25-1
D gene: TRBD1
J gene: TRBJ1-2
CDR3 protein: CASSDSDRVGYGYTF
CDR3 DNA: TGTGCCAGCAGTGATAGCGACAGGGTTGGCTATGGCTACACCTTC

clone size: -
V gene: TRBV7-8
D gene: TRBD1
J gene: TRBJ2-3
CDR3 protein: CASSLGAPGTGGVFGTQYF
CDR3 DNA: TGTGCCAGCAGCTTAGGGGCCCCCGGGACAGGGGGAGTTTTCGGTACGCAGTATTTT

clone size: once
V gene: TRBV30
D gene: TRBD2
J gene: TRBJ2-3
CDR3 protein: CAWSASGGRDTQYF
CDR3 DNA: TGTGCCTGGAGCGCTAGCGGGGGAAGAGATACGCAGTATTTT